The T cell receptor beta chain under discussion was sequenced for a study of blood T cell repertoires in COVID-19. About the study: The analysed material was cDNA or gDNA that came from T cells, B-cell-depleted T cells, or PBMCs.

The CDR3 covers 14 residues. Germline V gene data show CDR1 as SQVTM and CDR2 as ANQGSEA. V lost 6 bases and J 4 bases, leaving 16 bases between the germline ends. Seattle patient enrollment occurred during active infection, with longitudinal follow-up thereafter. How the authors handled the data: It was from reference gene primer amplification that nucleated cell counts were estimated. The repertoire was sequenced with immunoSEQ multiplex PCR; TCRdb's copy has only in-frame clones and lacks some. The DNA was the basis for D and trimming; V, J and clone size are from that table. The sample includes approximately 99,000 clones, around 90% of them seen just once.

The sample was peripheral blood. This receptor was identified in a man between 50 and 59 years old with COVID-19, enrolled during active disease. The chain is built from TRBV29-1 and TRBJ1-5; the D gene is possibly TRBD1 (6 bases). The CDR3 spells CSVASGTGNQPQHF. In nucleotides, the CDR3 is TGCAGCGTCGCATCTGGAACAGGGAATCAGCCCCAGCATTTT.